This T cell receptor beta chain stems from a study of blood T cell repertoires in COVID-19. The table came from immunoSEQ multiplex PCR; TCRdb's copy has only in-frame clones and leaves some out. Of 35,000 to 45,000 clones listed, nearly 90% were seen once; the top ten hold 12%. The CDR3 is 16 residues long. Trimming removed 3 bases from V and 2 bases from J, with 14 bases in between. Germline lookup yields CDR1 MDHEN and CDR2 SYDVKM. The sequence was obtained from a man aged 60 to 69 with active COVID-19. This chain uses TRBV28 with TRBJ1-5, with D possibly matching TRBD1 (6 bases). Sequenced input: peripheral blood. CDR3 nucleotide sequence: TGTGCCAGCAGTTTTCAGGGAGGGGGAGGCAATCAGCCCCAGCATTTT. It codes for CASSFQGGGGNQPQHF.